This is a list of T cell receptor beta chains from one sample in a study of OX40 agonist ivuxolimab in advanced cancers. The table came from immunoSEQ multiplex PCR; TCRdb's copy has only in-frame clones and leaves some out. The sample carries around 100,000 clones, approximately 90% recorded once. This specimen consisted of CD4+ or CD8+ T cells sorted from blood, obtained in a trial of the OX40 agonist ivuxolimab. These TCRs come from an adult with an advanced solid tumor such as melanoma, head and neck, liver or kidney cancer. Each CDR3 is given with its conserved first and last residue. Each record gives: V gene, J gene, D gene, CDR3 protein. The D gene is left open where the match is weak.

>TRBV19|TRBJ2-5|TRBD1
CASKDGQGVETQYF
>TRBV4-1|TRBJ2-7|.
CASSQVDSTAYEQYF
>TRBV5-4|TRBJ1-5|.
CASSFGGDSNQPQHF
>TRBV27|TRBJ2-2|TRBD2
CASSSQGAFSGRPRNTGELFF
>TRBV9|TRBJ1-1|TRBD1
CASSVSPGQGRTTEAFF
>TRBV6-5|TRBJ2-1|.
CASSNGLVHEQFF
>TRBV6-1|TRBJ1-2|TRBD1
CASSETAGGGFYGYTF
>TRBV11-2|TRBJ2-5|.
CASSLKLSGQETQYF
>TRBV7-6|TRBJ2-1|.
CASSLAGSSYNEQFF
>TRBV4-3|TRBJ1-3|.
CASSQGQGFQGSGNTIYF
>TRBV6-5|TRBJ1-5|TRBD1
CASSPMTGKDQPQHF
>TRBV28|TRBJ2-1|TRBD2
CASSSFGSGTYNEQFF
>TRBV13|TRBJ1-2|.
CASSDNSGPIGYTF
>TRBV18|TRBJ2-5|.
CASSPWGGDETQYF
>TRBV19|TRBJ2-2|TRBD2
CASSIAGAAGELFF
>TRBV7-3|TRBJ2-1|.
CASSLGSGNSYNEQFF
>TRBV5-4|TRBJ2-1|.
CASSHPSDLEQFF
>TRBV28|TRBJ2-3|.
CASSPPPADTQYF
>TRBV28|TRBJ2-7|.
CASSLIDVSYEQYF
>TRBV28|TRBJ2-3|.
CASSYGGITDTQYF
>TRBV7-2|TRBJ1-1|TRBD1
CASSPWEGAAFF
>TRBV6-5|TRBJ2-1|.
CASSYTPGRLYNEQFF
>TRBV11-3|TRBJ2-3|.
CASRGSGSSTDTQYF
>TRBV11-3|TRBJ2-1|TRBD2
CASRLEVAGGNEQFF
>TRBV28|TRBJ2-7|.
CASSALGGGKTYEQYF
>TRBV9|TRBJ2-7|.
CASSVGQNEQYF
>TRBV18|TRBJ2-7|TRBD2
CASSPLAGDAYEQYF
>TRBV2|TRBJ1-5|.
CASSAWEGWQPQHF
>TRBV28|TRBJ2-7|.
CASSSGTLFYEQYF
>TRBV9|TRBJ2-1|.
CASSVQAYNEQFF
>TRBV11-2|TRBJ2-7|.
CASSLQGYEQYF
>TRBV15|TRBJ1-1|.
CATSGRDWVNTEAFF
>TRBV27|TRBJ2-3|.
CASSRLGFTDTQYF
>TRBV28|TRBJ2-1|.
CATNSPGEGDEQFF
>TRBV4-3|TRBJ2-1|TRBD1
CASSHADRGRYNEQFF
>TRBV4-1|TRBJ2-2|TRBD2
CASSQTGGTGELFF
>TRBV6-4|TRBJ1-1|TRBD1
CASSADRDTEAFF
>TRBV7-3|TRBJ2-1|TRBD2
CASSLRGLAGGSEQFF
>TRBV7-3|TRBJ2-1|TRBD2
CASSLTGTSGYNEQFF
>TRBV7-2|TRBJ1-5|TRBD1
CASSPHRGQPQHF
>TRBV18|TRBJ1-4|.
CASSPSVATNEKLFF
>TRBV9|TRBJ2-1|.
CASSVEGHGEQFF
>TRBV7-8|TRBJ2-6|.
CASSPDRNSGANVLTF
>TRBV5-1|TRBJ2-7|TRBD2
CASSLRGDAYEQYF
>TRBV6-1|TRBJ1-1|.
CASRGNTEAFF
>TRBV10-2|TRBJ2-7|.
CASSSQGRYEQYF
>TRBV6-9|TRBJ2-5|TRBD1
CASSLRTGEETQYF
>TRBV28|TRBJ2-7|TRBD1
CASREPGQGSYEQYF
>TRBV7-9|TRBJ2-3|.
CASSLGDRKDTDTQYF
>TRBV5-1|TRBJ2-7|TRBD1
CASSKAGTGENEQYF
>TRBV28|TRBJ1-5|.
CASSYPGPSNQPQHF
>TRBV29-1|TRBJ1-1|.
CSVVTSEAFF
>TRBV4-1|TRBJ2-1|TRBD2
CASSWTSGISGEQFF
>TRBV4-1|TRBJ2-1|TRBD2
CASSQEGTNFEQFF
>TRBV7-2|TRBJ2-7|.
CASSLYGTTNYEQYF
>TRBV15|TRBJ1-4|.
CATRQGGTSEKLFF
>TRBV15|TRBJ2-7|TRBD1
CATSRDHTGGYEQYF